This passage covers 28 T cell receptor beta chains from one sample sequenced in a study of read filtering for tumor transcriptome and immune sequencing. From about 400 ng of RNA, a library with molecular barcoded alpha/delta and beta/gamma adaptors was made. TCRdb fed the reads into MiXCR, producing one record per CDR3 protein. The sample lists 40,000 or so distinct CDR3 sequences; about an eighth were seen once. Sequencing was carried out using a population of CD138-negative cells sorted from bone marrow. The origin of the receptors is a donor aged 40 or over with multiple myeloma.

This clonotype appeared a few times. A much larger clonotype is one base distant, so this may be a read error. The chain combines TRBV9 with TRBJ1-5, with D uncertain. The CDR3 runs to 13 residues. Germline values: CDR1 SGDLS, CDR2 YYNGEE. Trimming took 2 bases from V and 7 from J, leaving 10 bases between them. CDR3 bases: TGTGCCAGCAGCGTTACCCCGGGGCAGCCCCAGCATTTT. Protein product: CASSVTPGQPQHF.

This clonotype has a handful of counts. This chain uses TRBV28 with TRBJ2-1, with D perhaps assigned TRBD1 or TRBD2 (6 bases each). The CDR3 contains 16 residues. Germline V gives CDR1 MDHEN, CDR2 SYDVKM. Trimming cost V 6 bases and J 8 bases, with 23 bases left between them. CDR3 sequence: CASRPSPGAVSDEQFF. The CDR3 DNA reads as TGTGCCAGCAGGCCCTCCCCGGGGGCCGTGTCGGATGAGCAGTTCTTC. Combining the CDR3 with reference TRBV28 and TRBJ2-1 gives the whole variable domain DVKVTQSSRYLVKRTGEKVFLECVQDMDHENMFWYRQDPGLGLRLIYFSYDVKMKEKGDIPEGYSVSREKKERFSLILESASTNQTSMYLCASRPSPGAVSDEQFFGPGTRLTVL.

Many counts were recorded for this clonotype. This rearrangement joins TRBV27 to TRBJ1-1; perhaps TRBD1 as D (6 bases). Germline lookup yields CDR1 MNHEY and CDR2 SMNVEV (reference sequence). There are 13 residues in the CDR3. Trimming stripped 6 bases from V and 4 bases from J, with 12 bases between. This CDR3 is CASRQGPGTEAFF. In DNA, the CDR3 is TGTGCCAGCAGGCAGGGGCCGGGCACTGAAGCTTTCTTT.

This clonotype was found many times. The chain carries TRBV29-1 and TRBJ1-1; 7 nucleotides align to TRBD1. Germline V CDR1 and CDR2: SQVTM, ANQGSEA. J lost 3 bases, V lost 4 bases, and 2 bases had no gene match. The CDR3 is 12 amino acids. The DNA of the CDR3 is TGCAGCGTTGGACAGGGTTACACTGAAGCTTTCTTT. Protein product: CSVGQGYTEAFF.

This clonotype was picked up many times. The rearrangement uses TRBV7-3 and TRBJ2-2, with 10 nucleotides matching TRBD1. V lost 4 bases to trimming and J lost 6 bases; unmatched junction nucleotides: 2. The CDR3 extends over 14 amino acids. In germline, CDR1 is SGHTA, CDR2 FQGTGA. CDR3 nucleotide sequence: TGTGCCAGCAGCTGGGACAGGGGATCCGGGGAGCTGTTTTTT. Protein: CASSWDRGSGELFF.

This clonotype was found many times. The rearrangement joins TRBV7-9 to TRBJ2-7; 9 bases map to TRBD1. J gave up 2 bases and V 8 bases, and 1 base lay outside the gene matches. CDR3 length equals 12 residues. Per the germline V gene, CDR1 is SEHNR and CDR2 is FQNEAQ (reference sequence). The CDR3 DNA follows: TGTGCCAGCGGACAGGGGACCTACGAGCAGTACTTC. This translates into CASGQGTYEQYF. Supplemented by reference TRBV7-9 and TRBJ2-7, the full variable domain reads DTGVSQNPRHKITKRGQNVTFRCDPISEHNRLYWYRQTLGQGPEFLTYFQNEAQLEKSRLLSDRFSAERPKGSFSTLEIQRTEQGDSAMYLCASGQGTYEQYFGPGTRLTVT.

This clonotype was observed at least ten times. This CDR3 reads CASSSQPSTDTQYF. Here the CDR3 DNA reads TGTGCCAGCAGCTCCCAACCGAGCACAGATACGCAGTATTTT. V is TRBV7-6 and J is TRBJ2-3; no clear D. Germline CDR1 is SGHVS and CDR2 is FNYEAQ. The V and J ends lost 4 bases and 0 bases respectively, with 8 bases between them. The CDR3 has 14 residues.

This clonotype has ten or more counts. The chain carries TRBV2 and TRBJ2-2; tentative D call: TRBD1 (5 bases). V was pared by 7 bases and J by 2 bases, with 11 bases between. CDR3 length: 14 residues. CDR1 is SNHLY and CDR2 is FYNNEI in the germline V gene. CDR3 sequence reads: CASILDINTGELFF. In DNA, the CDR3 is TGTGCCAGCATCCTGGACATAAACACCGGGGAGCTGTTTTTT.

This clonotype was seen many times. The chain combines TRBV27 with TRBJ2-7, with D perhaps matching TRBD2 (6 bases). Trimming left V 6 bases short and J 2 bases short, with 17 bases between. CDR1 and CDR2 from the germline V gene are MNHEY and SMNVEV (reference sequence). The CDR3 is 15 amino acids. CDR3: CASSIGAGPTYEQYF. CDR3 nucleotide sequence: TGTGCCAGCAGCATAGGGGCGGGGCCTACCTACGAGCAGTACTTC.

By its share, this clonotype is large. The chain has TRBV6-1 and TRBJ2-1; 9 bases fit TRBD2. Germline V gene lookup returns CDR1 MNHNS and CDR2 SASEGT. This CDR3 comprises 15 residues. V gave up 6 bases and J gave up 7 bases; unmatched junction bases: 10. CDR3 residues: CASSQEVAGVNEQFF. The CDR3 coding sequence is TGTGCCAGCAGCCAGGAGGTAGCGGGGGTGAATGAGCAGTTCTTC.

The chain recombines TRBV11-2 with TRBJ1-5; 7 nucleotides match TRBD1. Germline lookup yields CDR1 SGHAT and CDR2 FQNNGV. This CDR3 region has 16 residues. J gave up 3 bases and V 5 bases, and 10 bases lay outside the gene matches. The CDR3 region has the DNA TGTGCCAGCAGCGCCACCACAGGGGTCTCCAATCAGCCCCAGCATTTT. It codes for CASSATTGVSNQPQHF. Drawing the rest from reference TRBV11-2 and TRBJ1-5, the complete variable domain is EAGVAQSPRYKIIEKRQSVAFWCNPISGHATLYWYQQILGQGPKLLIQFQNNGVVDDSQLPKDRFSAERLKGVDSTLKIQPAKLEDSAVYLCASSATTGVSNQPQHFGDGTRLSIL.

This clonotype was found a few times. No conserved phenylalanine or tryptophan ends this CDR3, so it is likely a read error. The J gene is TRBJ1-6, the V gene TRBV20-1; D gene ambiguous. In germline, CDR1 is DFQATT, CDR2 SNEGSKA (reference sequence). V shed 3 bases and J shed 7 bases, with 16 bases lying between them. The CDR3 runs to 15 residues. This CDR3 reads CSARPPGMRNSPLHL. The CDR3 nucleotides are TGCAGTGCTAGGCCACCGGGGATGAGAAATTCACCCCTCCACCTT.

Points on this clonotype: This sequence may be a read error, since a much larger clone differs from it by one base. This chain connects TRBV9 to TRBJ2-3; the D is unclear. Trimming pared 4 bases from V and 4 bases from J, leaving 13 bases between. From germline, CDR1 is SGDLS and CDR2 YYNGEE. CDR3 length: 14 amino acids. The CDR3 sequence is CASSLDLLPDTQYF. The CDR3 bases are TGTGCCAGCAGCCTAGACCTCCTGCCAGATACGCAGTATTTT.

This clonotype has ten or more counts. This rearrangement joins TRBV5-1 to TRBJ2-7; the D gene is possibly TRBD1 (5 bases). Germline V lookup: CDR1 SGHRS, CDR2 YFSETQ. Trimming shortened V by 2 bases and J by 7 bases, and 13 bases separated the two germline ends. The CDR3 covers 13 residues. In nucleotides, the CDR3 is TGCGCCAGCAGCTTCACCAGGGAAGGGGAGCAGTACTTC. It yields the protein CASSFTREGEQYF.

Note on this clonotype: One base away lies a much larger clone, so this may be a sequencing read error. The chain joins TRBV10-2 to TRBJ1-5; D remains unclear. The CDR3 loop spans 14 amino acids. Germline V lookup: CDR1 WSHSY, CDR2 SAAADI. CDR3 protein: CASSDFDGNQPRHF. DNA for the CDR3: TGCGCCAGCAGTGATTTTGACGGTAATCAGCCCCGGCATTTT.

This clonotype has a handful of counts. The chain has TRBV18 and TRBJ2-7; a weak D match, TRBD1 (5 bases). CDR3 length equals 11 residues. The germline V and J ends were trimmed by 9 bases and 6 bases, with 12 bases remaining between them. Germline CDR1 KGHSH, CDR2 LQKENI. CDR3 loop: CASKGDSEQYF. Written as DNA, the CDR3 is TGTGCCAGTAAAGGAGACAGCGAGCAGTACTTC.

CDR3 in DNA: TGTGCCAGCACCCGAGCGGGCAGATTCTCTGGGGCCAACGTCCTGACTTTC. It codes for CASTRAGRFSGANVLTF. The chain links TRBV28 to TRBJ2-6; D is possibly TRBD2 (6 bases). The CDR3 is made up of 17 amino acids. CDR1 and CDR2 from the germline V gene are MDHEN and SYDVKM. Between the trimmed V and J ends, which lost 7 bases and 0 bases, there was a span of 16 bases.

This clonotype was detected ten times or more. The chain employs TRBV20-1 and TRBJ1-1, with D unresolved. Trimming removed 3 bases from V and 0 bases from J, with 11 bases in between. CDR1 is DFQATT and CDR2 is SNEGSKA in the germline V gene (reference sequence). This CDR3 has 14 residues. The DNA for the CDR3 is TGCAGTGCTAGGTACTTCAAGTTGAACACTGAAGCTTTCTTT. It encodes CSARYFKLNTEAFF.

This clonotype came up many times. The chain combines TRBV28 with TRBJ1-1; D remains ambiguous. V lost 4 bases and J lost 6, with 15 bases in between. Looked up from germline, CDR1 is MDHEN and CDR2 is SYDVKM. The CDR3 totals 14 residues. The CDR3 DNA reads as TGTGCCAGCAGTTCCCCAGGATCTCTTGCTGAAGCTTTCTTT. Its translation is CASSSPGSLAEAFF.

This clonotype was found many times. The CDR3, as DNA: TGTGCCAGCAGCCTCGACTTGTATTCCAATCCGCGGATGTCCGAAGCTTTCTTT. Protein sequence: CASSLDLYSNPRMSEAFF. The V gene is TRBV7-9, the J gene TRBJ1-1; D uncertain. V lost 5 bases and J 8 bases, leaving 30 bases between the germline ends. In germline, CDR1 is SEHNR, CDR2 FQNEAQ (reference sequence). The CDR3 has 18 amino acids.

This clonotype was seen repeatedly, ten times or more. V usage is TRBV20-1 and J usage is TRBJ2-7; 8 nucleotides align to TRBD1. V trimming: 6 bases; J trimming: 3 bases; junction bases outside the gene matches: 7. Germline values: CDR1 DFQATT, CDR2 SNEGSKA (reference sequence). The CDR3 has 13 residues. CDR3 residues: CSATQGANYEQYF. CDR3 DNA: TGCAGTGCAACGCAGGGGGCGAACTACGAGCAGTACTTC.

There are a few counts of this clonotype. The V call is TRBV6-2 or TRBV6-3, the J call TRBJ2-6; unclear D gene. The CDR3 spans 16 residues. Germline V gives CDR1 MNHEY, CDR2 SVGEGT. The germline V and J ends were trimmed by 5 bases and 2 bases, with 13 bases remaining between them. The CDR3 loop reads CASSTRSKAGANVLTF. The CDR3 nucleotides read TGTGCCAGCAGTACCCGGAGCAAAGCTGGGGCCAACGTCCTGACTTTC.

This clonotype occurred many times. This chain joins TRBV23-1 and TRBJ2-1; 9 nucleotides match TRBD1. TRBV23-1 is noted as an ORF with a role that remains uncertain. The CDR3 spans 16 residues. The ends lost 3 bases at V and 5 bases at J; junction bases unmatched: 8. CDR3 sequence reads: CASSQYGTGRDNEQFF. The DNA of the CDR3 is TGCGCCAGCAGTCAGTACGGGACAGGGCGTGACAATGAGCAGTTCTTC.

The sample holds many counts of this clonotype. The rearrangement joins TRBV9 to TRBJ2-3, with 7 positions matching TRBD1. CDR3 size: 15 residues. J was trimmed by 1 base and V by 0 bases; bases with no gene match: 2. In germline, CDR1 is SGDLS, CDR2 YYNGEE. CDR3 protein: CASSVDQGGTDTQYF. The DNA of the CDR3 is TGTGCCAGCAGCGTAGATCAGGGGGGCACAGATACGCAGTATTTT.

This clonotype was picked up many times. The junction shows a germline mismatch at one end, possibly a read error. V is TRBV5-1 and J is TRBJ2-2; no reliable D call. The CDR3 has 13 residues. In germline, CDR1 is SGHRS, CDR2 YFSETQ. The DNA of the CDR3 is TGTGCCAGCAGCTCCCAGAACACCGGGGAGCTGTTTTTT. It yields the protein CASSSQNTGELFF.

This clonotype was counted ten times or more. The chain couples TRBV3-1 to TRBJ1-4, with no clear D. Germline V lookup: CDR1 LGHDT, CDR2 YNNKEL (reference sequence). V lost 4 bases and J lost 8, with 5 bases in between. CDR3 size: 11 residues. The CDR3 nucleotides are TGTGCCAGCAGCCTACAAGAAAAACTGTTTTTT. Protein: CASSLQEKLFF.

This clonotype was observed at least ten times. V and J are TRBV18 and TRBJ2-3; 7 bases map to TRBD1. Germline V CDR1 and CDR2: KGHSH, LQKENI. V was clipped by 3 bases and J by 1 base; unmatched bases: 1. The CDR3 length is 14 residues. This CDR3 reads CASSPGTGTDTQYF. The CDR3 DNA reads TGTGCCAGCTCACCCGGGACAGGCACAGATACGCAGTATTTT. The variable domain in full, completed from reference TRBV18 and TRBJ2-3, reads NAGVMQNPRHLVRRRGQEARLRCSPMKGHSHVYWYRQLPEEGLKFMVYLQKENIIDESGMPKERFSAEFPKEGPSILRIQQVVRGDSAAYFCASSPGTGTDTQYFGPGTRLTVL.

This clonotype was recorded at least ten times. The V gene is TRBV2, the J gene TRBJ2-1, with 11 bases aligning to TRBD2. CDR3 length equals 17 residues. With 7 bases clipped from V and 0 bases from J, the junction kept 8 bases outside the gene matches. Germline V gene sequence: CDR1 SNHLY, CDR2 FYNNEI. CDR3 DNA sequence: TGTGCCAGCAACCCTAGCGGGGGGTCTAGCTCCTACAATGAGCAGTTCTTC. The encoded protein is CASNPSGGSSSYNEQFF.